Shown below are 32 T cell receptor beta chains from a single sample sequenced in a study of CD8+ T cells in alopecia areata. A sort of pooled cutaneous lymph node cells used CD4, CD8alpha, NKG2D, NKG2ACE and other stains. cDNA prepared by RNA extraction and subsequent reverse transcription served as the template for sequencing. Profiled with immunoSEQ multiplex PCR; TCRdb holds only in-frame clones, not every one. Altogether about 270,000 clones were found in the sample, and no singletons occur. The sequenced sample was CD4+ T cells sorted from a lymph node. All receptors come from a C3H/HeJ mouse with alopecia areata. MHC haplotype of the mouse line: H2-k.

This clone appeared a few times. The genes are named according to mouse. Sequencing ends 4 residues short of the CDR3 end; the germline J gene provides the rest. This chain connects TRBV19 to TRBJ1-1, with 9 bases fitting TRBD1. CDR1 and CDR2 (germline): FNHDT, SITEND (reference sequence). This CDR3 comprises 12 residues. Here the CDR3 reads CASSSGQGEVFF. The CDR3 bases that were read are TGTGCCAGCAGTTCGGGACAGGGA.

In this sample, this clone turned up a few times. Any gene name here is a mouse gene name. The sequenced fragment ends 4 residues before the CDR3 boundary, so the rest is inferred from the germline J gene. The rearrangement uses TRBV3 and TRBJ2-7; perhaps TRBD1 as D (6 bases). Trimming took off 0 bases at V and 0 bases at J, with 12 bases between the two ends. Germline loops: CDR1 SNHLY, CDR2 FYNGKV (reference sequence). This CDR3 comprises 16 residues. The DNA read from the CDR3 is TGTGCCAGCAGCTTAGCGCTGGAGGGGGACTCCTAT. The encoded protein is CASSLALEGDSY. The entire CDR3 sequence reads CASSLALEGDSYEQYF.

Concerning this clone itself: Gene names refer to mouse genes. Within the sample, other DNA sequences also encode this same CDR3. This chain's CDR3 is CTCRPGQNTEVFF. CDR3 bases read: TGCACCTGCAGGCCGGGACAGAACACA. V gene TRBV1 combines with J gene TRBJ1-1, with TRBD1 as a possible D gene (5 bases). The read ends 4 residues shy of where the CDR3 ends; the end is completed using the germline J gene. From germline, CDR1 is NSQYPW and CDR2 LRSPGD (reference sequence). The CDR3 runs to 13 residues. The V end was cut by 6 bases, the J end by 0 bases, with 8 bases between.

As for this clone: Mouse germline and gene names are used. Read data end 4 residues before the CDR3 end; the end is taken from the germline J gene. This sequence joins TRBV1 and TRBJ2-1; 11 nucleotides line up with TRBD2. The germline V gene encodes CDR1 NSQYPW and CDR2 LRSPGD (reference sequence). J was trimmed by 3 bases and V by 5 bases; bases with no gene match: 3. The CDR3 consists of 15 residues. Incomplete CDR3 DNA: TGCACCTGCAGTAAAGGACTGGGGGGCTATGCT. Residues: CTCSKGLGGYA. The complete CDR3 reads CTCSKGLGGYAEQFF.

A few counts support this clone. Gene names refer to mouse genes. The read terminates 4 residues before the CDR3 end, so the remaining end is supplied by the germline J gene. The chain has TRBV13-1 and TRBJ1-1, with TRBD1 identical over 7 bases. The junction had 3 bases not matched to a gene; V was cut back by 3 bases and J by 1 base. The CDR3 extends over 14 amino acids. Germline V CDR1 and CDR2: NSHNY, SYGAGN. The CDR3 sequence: CASSVGQWNTEVFF. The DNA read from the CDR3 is TGTGCCAGCAGTGTGGGACAGTGGAACACA.

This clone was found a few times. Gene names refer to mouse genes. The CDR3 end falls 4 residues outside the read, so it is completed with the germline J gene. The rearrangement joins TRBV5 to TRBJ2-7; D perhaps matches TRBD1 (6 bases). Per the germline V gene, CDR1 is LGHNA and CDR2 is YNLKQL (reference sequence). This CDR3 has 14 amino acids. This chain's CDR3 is CASSQGQGWDEQYF. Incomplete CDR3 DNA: TGTGCCAGCAGCCAAGGCCAGGGGTGGGAT.

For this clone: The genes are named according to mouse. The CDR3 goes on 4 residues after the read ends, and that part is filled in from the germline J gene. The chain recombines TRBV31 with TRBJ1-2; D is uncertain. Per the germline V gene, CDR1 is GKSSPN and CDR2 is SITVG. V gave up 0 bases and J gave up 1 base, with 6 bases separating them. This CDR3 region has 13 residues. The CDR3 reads CAWSLIGNSDYTF. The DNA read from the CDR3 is TGTGCCTGGAGTCTGATTGGAAACTCC. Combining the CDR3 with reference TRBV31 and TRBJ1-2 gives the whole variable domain AQTIHQWPVAEIKAVGSPLSLGCTIKGKSSPNLYWYWQATGGTLQQLFYSITVGQVESVVQLNLSASRPKDDQFILSTEKLLLSHSGFYLCAWSLIGNSDYTFGSGTRLLVI.

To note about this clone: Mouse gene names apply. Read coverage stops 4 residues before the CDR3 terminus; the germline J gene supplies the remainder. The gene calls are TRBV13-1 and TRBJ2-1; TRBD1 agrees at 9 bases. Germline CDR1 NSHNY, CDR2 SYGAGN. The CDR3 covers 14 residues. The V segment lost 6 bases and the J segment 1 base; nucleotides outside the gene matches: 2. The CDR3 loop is CASTGQGNYAEQFF. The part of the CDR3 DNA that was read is TGTGCCAGCACCGGACAGGGGAACTATGCT.

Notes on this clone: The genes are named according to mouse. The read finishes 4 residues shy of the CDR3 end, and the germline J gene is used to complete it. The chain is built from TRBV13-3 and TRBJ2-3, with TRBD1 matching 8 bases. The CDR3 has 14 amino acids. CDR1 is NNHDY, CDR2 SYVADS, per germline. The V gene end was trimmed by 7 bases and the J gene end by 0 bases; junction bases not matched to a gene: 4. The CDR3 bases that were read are TGTGCCAGCCTCCGGGACAGGAGTGCAGAA. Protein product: CASLRDRSAE. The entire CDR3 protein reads CASLRDRSAETLYF.

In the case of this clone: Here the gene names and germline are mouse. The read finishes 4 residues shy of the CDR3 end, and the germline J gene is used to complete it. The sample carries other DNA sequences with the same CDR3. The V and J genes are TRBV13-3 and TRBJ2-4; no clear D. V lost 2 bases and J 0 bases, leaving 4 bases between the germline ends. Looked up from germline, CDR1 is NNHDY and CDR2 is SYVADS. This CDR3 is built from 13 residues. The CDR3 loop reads CASSETSQNTLYF. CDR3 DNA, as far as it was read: TGTGCCAGCAGTGAAACTAGTCAAAAC.

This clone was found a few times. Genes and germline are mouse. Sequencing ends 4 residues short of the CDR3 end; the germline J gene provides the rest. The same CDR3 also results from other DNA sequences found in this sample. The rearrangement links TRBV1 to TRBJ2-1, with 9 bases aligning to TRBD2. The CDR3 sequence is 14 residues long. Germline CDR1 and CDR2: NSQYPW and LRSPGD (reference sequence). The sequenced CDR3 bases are TGCACCTGCAGTGCAGGACTGGGGGACGCT. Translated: CTCSAGLGDA. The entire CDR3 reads CTCSAGLGDAEQFF.

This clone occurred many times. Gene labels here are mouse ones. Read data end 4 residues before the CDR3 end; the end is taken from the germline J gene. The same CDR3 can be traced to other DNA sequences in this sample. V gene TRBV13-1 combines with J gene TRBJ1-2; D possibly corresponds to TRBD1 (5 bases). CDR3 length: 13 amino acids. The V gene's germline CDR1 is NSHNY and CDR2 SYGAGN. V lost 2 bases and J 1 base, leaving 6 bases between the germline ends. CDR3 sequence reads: CASSDQGNSDYTF. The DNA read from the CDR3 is TGTGCCAGCAGTGACCAGGGAAACTCC.

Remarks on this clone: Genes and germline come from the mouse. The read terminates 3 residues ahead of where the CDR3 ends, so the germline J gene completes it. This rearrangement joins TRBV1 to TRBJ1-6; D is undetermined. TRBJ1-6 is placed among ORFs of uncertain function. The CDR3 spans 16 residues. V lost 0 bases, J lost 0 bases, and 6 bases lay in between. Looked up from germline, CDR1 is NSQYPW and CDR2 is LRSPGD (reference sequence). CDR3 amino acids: CTCSADSDSYNSPLYF. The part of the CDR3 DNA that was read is TGCACCTGCAGTGCAGATTCTGATTCCTATAATTCGCCC.

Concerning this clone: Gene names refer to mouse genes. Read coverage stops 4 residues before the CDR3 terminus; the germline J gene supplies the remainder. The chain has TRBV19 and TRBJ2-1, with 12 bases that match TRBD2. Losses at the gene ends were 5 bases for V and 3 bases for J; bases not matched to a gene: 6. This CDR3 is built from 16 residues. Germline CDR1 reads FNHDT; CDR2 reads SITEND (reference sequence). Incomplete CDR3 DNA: TGTGCCAGCAGCAGGACTGGGGGGGTTTTCTATGCT. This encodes CASSRTGGVFYA. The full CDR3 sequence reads CASSRTGGVFYAEQFF.

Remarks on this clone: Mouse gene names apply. CDR3 bases read: TGCACCTGCAGTGATCCGGGACTGGCTAACTATGCT. As protein: CTCSDPGLANYA. The whole CDR3 sequence is CTCSDPGLANYAEQFF. This chain links TRBV1 with TRBJ2-1, with 8 bases that match TRBD2. Read data end 4 residues before the CDR3 end; the end is taken from the germline J gene. Germline V gene sequence: CDR1 NSQYPW, CDR2 LRSPGD (reference sequence). V gave up 4 bases and J gave up 0 bases; unmatched junction bases: 5. The CDR3 has 16 residues.

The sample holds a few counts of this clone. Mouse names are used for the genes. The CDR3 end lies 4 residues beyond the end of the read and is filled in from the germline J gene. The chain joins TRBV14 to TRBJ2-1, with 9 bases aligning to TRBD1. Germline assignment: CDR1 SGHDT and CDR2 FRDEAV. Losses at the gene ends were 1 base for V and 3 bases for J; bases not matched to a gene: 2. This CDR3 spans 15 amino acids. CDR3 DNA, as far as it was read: TGTGCCAGCAGTTTCGCGGACAGGGGCTATGCT. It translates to CASSFADRGYA. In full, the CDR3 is CASSFADRGYAEQFF.

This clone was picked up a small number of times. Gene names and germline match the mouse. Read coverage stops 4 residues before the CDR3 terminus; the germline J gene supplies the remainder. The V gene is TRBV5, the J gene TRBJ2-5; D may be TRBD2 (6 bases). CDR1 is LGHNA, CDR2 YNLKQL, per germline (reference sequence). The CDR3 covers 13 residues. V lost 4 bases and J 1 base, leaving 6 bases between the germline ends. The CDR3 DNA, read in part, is TGTGCCAGCAGCCTGGGGGACCAAGAC. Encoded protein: CASSLGDQD. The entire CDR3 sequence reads CASSLGDQDTQYF.

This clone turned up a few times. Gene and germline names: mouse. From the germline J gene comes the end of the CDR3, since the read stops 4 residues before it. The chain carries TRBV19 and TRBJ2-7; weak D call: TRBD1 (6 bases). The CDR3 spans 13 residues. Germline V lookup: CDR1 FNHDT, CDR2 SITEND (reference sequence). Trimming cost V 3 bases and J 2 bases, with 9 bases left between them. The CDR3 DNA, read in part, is TGTGCCAGCAGTACGGACAGAACCTAT. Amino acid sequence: CASSTDRTY. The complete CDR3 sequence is CASSTDRTYEQYF.

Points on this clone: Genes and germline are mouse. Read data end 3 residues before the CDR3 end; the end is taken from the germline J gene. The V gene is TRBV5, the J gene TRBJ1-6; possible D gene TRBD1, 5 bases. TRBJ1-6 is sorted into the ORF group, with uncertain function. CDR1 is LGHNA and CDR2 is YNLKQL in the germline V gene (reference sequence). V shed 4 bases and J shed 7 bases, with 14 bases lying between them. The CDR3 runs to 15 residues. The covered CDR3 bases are TGTGCCAGCAGCCGAGCAGGGAGGCGGAATTCGCCC. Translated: CASSRAGRRNSP. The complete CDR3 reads CASSRAGRRNSPLYF.

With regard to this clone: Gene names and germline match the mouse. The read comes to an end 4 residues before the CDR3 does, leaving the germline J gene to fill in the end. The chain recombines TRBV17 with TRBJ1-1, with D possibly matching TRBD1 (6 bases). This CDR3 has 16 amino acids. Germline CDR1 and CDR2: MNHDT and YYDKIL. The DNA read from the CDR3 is TGTGCTAGCAGTAGAGAGGGCTGGGGGGGCGCAGGA. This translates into CASSREGWGGAG. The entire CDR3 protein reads CASSREGWGGAGEVFF.

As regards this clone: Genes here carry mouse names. The CDR3 protein is CASSLQGAQEVFF. CDR3 bases read: TGTGCCAGCAGCCTCCAGGGGGCGCAA. The chain is built from TRBV5 and TRBJ1-1, with 8 bases aligning to TRBD1. The read gets to within 4 residues of the CDR3 end, and the germline J gene fills in the rest. From germline, CDR1 is LGHNA and CDR2 YNLKQL (reference sequence). This CDR3 has 13 residues.

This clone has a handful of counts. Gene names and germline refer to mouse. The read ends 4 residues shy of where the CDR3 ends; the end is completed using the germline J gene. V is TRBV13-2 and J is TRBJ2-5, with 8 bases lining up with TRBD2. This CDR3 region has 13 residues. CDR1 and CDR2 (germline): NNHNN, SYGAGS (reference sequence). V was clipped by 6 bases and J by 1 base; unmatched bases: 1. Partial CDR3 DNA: TGTGCCAGCGCGACTGGGGACCAAGAC. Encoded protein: CASATGDQD. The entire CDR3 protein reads CASATGDQDTQYF.

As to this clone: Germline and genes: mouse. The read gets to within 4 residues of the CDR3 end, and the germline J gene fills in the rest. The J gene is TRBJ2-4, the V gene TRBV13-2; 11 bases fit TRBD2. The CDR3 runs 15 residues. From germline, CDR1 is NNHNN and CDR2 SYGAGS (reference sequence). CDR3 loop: CASGGPWTGGNTLYF. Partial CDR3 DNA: TGTGCCAGCGGTGGGCCCTGGACTGGGGGGAAC.

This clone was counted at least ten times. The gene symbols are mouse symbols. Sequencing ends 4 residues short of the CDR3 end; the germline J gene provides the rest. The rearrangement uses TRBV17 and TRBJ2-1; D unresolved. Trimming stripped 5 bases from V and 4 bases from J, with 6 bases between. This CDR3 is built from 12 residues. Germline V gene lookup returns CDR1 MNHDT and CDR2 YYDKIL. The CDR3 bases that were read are TGTGCTAGCAGTCCCCTGTATGCT. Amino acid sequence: CASSPLYA. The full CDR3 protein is CASSPLYAEQFF.

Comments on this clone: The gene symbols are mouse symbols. The sequenced CDR3 bases are TGTGCCAGCAGTATAGCAGGATACACCACAGAA. This codes for CASSIAGYTTE. In full, the CDR3 reads CASSIAGYTTETLYF. The chain has TRBV19 and TRBJ2-3; no clear D gene. With the read ending 4 residues before the CDR3 end, the germline J gene is used to fill in that end. The length of the CDR3 is 15 residues. Trimming took off 0 bases at V and 4 bases at J, with 12 bases between the two ends. The germline V gene has CDR1 FNHDT and CDR2 SITEND (reference sequence).

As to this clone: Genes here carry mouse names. The covered CDR3 bases are TGTGCCAGCAGTGATTCCAGGGTGGATAATTCGCCC. Translating gives CASSDSRVDNSP. The CDR3 in full is CASSDSRVDNSPLYF. The rearrangement uses TRBV13-3 and TRBJ1-6; tentative D call: TRBD1 (5 bases). The CDR3 end lies 3 residues beyond the end of the read and is filled in from the germline J gene. TRBJ1-6 is an open reading frame, and its role is uncertain. Germline V gene data show CDR1 as NNHDY and CDR2 as SYVADS. The CDR3 runs to 15 residues. V was shortened by 1 base and J by 5 bases, with 10 bases between the two germline ends.

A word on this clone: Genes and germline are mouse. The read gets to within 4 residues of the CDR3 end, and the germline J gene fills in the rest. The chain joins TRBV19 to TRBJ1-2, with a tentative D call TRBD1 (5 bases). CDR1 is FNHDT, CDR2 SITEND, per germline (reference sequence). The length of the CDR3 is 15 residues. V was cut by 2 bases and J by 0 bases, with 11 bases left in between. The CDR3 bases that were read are TGTGCCAGCAGTATGGGTGGGGGAACAAACTCC. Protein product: CASSMGGGTNS. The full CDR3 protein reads CASSMGGGTNSDYTF.

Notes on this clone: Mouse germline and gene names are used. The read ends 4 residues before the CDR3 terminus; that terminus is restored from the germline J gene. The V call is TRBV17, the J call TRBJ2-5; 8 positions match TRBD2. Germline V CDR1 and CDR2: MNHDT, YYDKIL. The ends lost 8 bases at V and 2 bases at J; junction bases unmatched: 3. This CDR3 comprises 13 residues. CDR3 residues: CASADWGQDTQYF. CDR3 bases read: TGTGCTAGCGCCGACTGGGGCCAAGAC.

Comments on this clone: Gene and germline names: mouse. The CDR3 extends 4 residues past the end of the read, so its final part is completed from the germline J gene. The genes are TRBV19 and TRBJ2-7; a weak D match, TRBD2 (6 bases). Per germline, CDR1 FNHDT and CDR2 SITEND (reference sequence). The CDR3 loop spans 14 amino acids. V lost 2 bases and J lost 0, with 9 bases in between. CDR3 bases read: TGTGCCAGCAGTATCGCTGGGGTCTCCTAT. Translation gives CASSIAGVSY. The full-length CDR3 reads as CASSIAGVSYEQYF.

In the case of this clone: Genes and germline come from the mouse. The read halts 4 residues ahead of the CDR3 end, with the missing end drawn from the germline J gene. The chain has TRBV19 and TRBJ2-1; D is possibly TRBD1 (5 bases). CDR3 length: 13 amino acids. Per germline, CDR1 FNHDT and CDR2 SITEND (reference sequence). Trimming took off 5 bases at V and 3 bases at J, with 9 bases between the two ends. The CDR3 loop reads CASRDKIYAEQFF. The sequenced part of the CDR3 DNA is TGTGCCAGCAGGGACAAAATCTATGCT.

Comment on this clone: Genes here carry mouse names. The CDR3 loop is CAAGQGANTGQLYF. CDR3 DNA, as far as it was read: TGTGCCGCTGGACAGGGGGCAAACACCGGG. The rearrangement joins TRBV13-2 to TRBJ2-2; the match to TRBD1 covers 10 bases. The sequence runs out 4 residues before the end of the CDR3; the remainder is reconstructed from the germline J gene. Germline V gene sequence: CDR1 NNHNN, CDR2 SYGAGS (reference sequence). After removal of 10 bases from V and 0 bases from J, the junction contained 3 bases not matched to a gene. The CDR3 sequence is 14 residues long.

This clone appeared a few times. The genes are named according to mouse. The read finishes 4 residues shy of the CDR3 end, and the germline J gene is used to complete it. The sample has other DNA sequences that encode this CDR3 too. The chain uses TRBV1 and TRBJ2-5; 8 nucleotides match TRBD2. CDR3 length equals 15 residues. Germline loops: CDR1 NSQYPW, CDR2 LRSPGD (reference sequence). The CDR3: CTCSADLGGRDTQYF. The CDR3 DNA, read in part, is TGCACCTGCAGTGCAGATCTGGGGGGAAGAGAC.